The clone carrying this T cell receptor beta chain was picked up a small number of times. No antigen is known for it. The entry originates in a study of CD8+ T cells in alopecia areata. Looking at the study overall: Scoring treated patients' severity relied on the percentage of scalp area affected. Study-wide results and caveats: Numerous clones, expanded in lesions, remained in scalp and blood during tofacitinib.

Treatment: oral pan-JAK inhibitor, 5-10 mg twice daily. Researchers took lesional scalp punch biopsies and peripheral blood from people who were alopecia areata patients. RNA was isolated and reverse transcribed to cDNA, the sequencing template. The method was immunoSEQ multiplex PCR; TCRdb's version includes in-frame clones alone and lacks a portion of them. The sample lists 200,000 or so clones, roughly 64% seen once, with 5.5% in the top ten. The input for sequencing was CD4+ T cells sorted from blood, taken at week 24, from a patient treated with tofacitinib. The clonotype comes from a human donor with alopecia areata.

The CDR3 here is CASSLASETQYF. The DNA of the CDR3 is TGTGCCAGCAGCTTAGCTAGCGAGACCCAGTACTTC. The V call is TRBV7-9, the J call TRBJ2-5; D gene ambiguous. The germline CDR1 and CDR2 sequences are SEHNR and FQNEAQ (reference sequence). This CDR3 has 12 residues. Trimming took 0 bases from V and 5 from J, leaving 4 bases between them.